Listed below are T cell receptor beta chains from one sample, sequenced in a study of cytomegalovirus exposure and HLA in healthy donors. The table came from immunoSEQ multiplex PCR; TCRdb's copy has only in-frame clones and leaves some out. The data contain 150,000 to 160,000 clones, around 84% of them singletons. The specimen was PBMCs. Receptors were obtained from a human donor in good health. Both conserved end residues are trimmed from each CDR3. Each record gives: J gene, V gene, CDR3 protein.

>TRBJ1-1|TRBV5-4
ASSAGPAGAEAF
>TRBJ1-2|TRBV27
ASSLSPVTVWYGYT
>TRBJ2-7|TRBV28
ASNLRRDKSYEQY
>TRBJ1-1|TRBV6-6
ASSYGAGSTEAF
>TRBJ2-1|TRBV27
ASRSAGGLANEQF
>TRBJ1-5|TRBV30
AWSVPGPGQPQH
>TRBJ1-2|TRBV9
ASSGLPDGYT
>TRBJ2-5|TRBV7-2
ASSLSALGGGETQY
>TRBJ2-7|TRBV5-1
ASSLWGRGYEQY
>TRBJ1-6|TRBV4-3
ASSQGHGDYSPLH
>TRBJ2-1|TRBV5-1
ASSLIRNEQF
>TRBJ1-1|TRBV7-9
ASSFPLGGTEAF
>TRBJ2-6|TRBV7-3
ASSFQGRSGANVLT
>TRBJ1-6|TRBV12-5
ASGLVDSAGESSPLH
>TRBJ2-1|TRBV4-3
ASSRADEQF
>TRBJ2-7|TRBV7-6
ASSPGVGGQENEQY
>TRBJ2-5|TRBV20-1
SAKITETQY
>TRBJ1-2|TRBV10-3
AISRAQYYGYT
>TRBJ2-7|TRBV10-1
ASSESVGGTYEQY
>TRBJ1-5|TRBV23-1
ANNSLQGGGNQPQH
>TRBJ2-1|TRBV27
ASSSGTAAYNEQF
>TRBJ1-2|TRBV7-9
ASSLDPAGTGGGYT
>TRBJ2-5|TRBV5-1
ASRQDQGQETQY
>TRBJ1-1|TRBV5-1
ASSKRTDMNTEAF
>TRBJ1-1|TRBV18
ASSPDRYNTEAF
>TRBJ2-1|TRBV7-3
ASSLWDSSYNEQF
>TRBJ2-6|TRBV19
ASSEPGTGANVLT
>TRBJ2-7|TRBV7-2
ASSLQGGYEQY
>TRBJ1-5|TRBV7-6
ASSLGDRQPQH
>TRBJ1-2|TRBV2
ASSVTVLNYGYT
>TRBJ2-3|TRBV29-1
SVATSGASTDTQY
>TRBJ2-5|TRBV7-2
ASSSNRGQETQY
>TRBJ2-5|TRBV7-2
ASSSYQSETQY
>TRBJ2-7|TRBV6-5
ASRGQGVGREQY
>TRBJ1-6|TRBV14
ASSRHLKLDNSPLH
>TRBJ2-1|TRBV30
AWSVGTSVDEQF